A selection of T cell receptor beta chains follows, all from one sample in a study of Ad26.COV2.S vaccination and SARS-CoV-2 variants. This table comes from immunoSEQ multiplex PCR, and its TCRdb copy is limited to in-frame clones, with some not included. The sample yields about 350,000 clones, under 95% seen once. The specimen comprised peripheral blood, sampled after recovery from COVID-19. The receptors were sampled from a human donor who had recovered from COVID-19. The CDR3 runs from the conserved cysteine through the conserved F or W. D genes are given only for firm matches. Size is stated for part of the rows, as once, few or many counts, or as a class when the clone is expanded.

TRBJ1-5,TRBV19,TRBD1,NA,TGTGCCAGTAGCGGGACAGGGGTTGAGCCCCAGCATTTT,CASSGTGVEPQHF
TRBJ2-3,TRBV5-1,TRBD2,NA,TGCGCCAGCTCCCTAACTAGCGGGGGTGTAGATACGCAGTATTTT,CASSLTSGGVDTQYF
TRBJ1-4,TRBV27,NA,NA,TGTGCCAGCAGTTTGGGGGAAAAACTGTTTTTT,CASSLGEKLFF
TRBJ2-1,TRBV9,TRBD2,NA,TGTGCCAGCAGCGTCGCCGGGACTAGCGGTAACAATGAGCAGTTCTTC,CASSVAGTSGNNEQFF
TRBJ2-2,TRBV4-1,TRBD2,once,TGCGCCAGCAGCCGGGGACTAGATTATGGGGAGCTGTTTTTT,CASSRGLDYGELFF
TRBJ2-3,TRBV7-8,TRBD2,NA,TGTGCCGCCAGCCCTGGAGCGGGGGGCGTCCTCACAGATACGCAGTATTTT,CAASPGAGGVLTDTQYF
TRBJ2-7,TRBV6-1,NA,NA,TGTGCCAGCAGTGACTACGAGCAGTACTTC,CASSDYEQYF
TRBJ1-2,TRBV6-2/TRBV6-3,NA,NA,TGTGCCAGCAGTTTACGGGGGTTTCAAGGCTATGGCTACACCTTC,CASSLRGFQGYGYTF
TRBJ2-2,TRBV3-1/TRBV3-2,NA,NA,TGTGCCAGCAGCCAAGTCTTCAGGAACACCGGGGAGCTGTTTTTT,CASSQVFRNTGELFF
TRBJ1-4,TRBV24-1,NA,NA,TGTGCCACCAGTGATTTGGACATCAATGAAAAACTGTTTTTT,CATSDLDINEKLFF
TRBJ2-3,TRBV15,NA,NA,TGTGCCACCAGCAGAGATGGGGGGCTAGCAGAATCCACAGATACGCAGTATTTT,CATSRDGGLAESTDTQYF
TRBJ2-1,TRBV5-1,TRBD2,NA,TGCGCCAGCAGCTTGGCTGGACTAGCACATGAGCAGTTCTTC,CASSLAGLAHEQFF
TRBJ1-1,TRBV3-1/TRBV3-2,NA,NA,TGTGCCAGCAGCCATCACAACACTGAAGCTTTCTTT,CASSHHNTEAFF
TRBJ2-5,TRBV6-1,TRBD1,once,TGTGCCAGCAGTCCCCGGACAGGGGTGGAGACCCAGTACTTC,CASSPRTGVETQYF
TRBJ2-2,TRBV6-5,NA,NA,TGTGCCAGCAGTCGGGGTCAGGGTGACACCGGGGAGCTGTTTTTT,CASSRGQGDTGELFF
TRBJ1-1,TRBV10-3,TRBD1,NA,TGTGCCATCAGTAAGGAAACAACAGGGGAAAAAGCTTTCTTT,CAISKETTGEKAFF
TRBJ2-3,TRBV5-1,NA,NA,TGCGCCAGCAGCCACAACAGGGAAACAGATACGCAGTATTTT,CASSHNRETDTQYF
TRBJ1-6,TRBV19,NA,NA,TGTGCCAGTAGTATTGAGGGTAGCTCCTATAATTCACCCCTCCACTTT,CASSIEGSSYNSPLHF
TRBJ1-1,TRBV5-1,NA,NA,TGCGCCAGCAGCCCTGGACATCTCCCTGAAGCTTTCTTT,CASSPGHLPEAFF
TRBJ1-1,TRBV5-1,TRBD1,NA,TGCGCCAGCGACAGGGGTCCTGAAGCTTTCTTT,CASDRGPEAFF
TRBJ2-1,TRBV18,NA,NA,TGTGCCAGCTCGCCTCTCAGGGGAACCTACAATGAGCAGTTCTTC,CASSPLRGTYNEQFF
TRBJ2-3,TRBV9,TRBD2,once,TGTGCCAGCAGTTGGGCTAGCGGGGGGGTTCAGGGTACAGATACGCAGTATTTT,CASSWASGGVQGTDTQYF
TRBJ1-5,TRBV6-2/TRBV6-3,TRBD1,NA,TGTGCCAGCAGTTACGGGGACAGGGGAGTTCAGCCCCAGCATTTT,CASSYGDRGVQPQHF
TRBJ2-1,TRBV27,NA,NA,TGTGCCAGCAGACCAACAGGGCCCCGCGGGAATGAGCAGTTCTTC,CASRPTGPRGNEQFF
TRBJ1-1,TRBV2,NA,NA,TGTGCCAGCAGCCGGAGGTCTCCACCTGAAGCTTTCTTT,CASSRRSPPEAFF
TRBJ2-5,TRBV18,TRBD2,NA,TGTGCCAGCCGGGGGGAAGAGACCCAGTACTTC,CASRGEETQYF
TRBJ1-5,TRBV7-9,NA,NA,TGTGCCAGCAGCTCCAGGGATAGCAATCAGCCCCAGCATTTT,CASSSRDSNQPQHF
TRBJ2-5,TRBV2,TRBD2,NA,TGTGCCAGCAGTCGTACCGCCAATTTAGCGGGGGGGGAGACCCAGTACTTC,CASSRTANLAGGETQYF
TRBJ2-1,TRBV27,TRBD1,NA,TGTGCCAGCCGACGGACAGGGAGTAACAATGAGCAGTTCTTC,CASRRTGSNNEQFF
TRBJ2-1,TRBV9,NA,NA,TGTGCCAGCAGCCCGGAAAAGGGATCGTTCGAGCAGTTCTTC,CASSPEKGSFEQFF
TRBJ2-5,TRBV4-3,NA,NA,TGCGCCAGCAGCCAAGATATCATCCTAGCTAGGGAGACCCAGTACTTC,CASSQDIILARETQYF
TRBJ2-3,TRBV7-9,TRBD2,few,TGTGCCAGCAGCGGTCCCCGGCGGGGGGGCACAGATACGCAGTATTTT,CASSGPRRGGTDTQYF
TRBJ2-1,TRBV27,NA,NA,TGTGCCAGCAGTTTAGCCTCATCCTACAATGAGCAGTTCTTC,CASSLASSYNEQFF
TRBJ2-1,TRBV6-6,NA,NA,TGTGCCAGCGGGCCAGGTTCCTACAATGAGCAGTTCTTC,CASGPGSYNEQFF
TRBJ2-1,TRBV3-1/TRBV3-2,NA,NA,TGTGCCAGCAGCCCCCGATCTCGGGGGTCGTCCTACAATGAGCAGTTCTTC,CASSPRSRGSSYNEQFF
TRBJ1-2,TRBV7-9,NA,NA,TGTGCCAGCAGCTTAACCATCTATGGCTACACCTTC,CASSLTIYGYTF
TRBJ1-1,TRBV25-1,NA,NA,TGTGCCAGCAGTGAATATGGGGCCAGGGGGAACACTGAAGCTTTCTTT,CASSEYGARGNTEAFF